This TCR beta chain was observed in a study of shared clonotypes between healthy human individuals (dated by TCRdb to 2018 to 2020). Background on the whole study: Three men and a couple of women, aged 18 to 49 years, made up the cohort. Libraries were prepared and TCR repertoires were sequenced by different laboratories using diverse techniques, in order to increase sequencing depth and limit assay-specific biases. Per donor, three plates each were used for CD4 naive and CD4 memory, two for CD8 naive, and one for CD8 memory. Between about 0.8 and 9 billion PBMCs per donor were obtained by leukapheresis. Blood TCR repertoires of several healthy adults were deeply sequenced to estimate repertoire size and the extent of clonotype sharing between individuals. Overall results and qualifications from the work: The small number of donors limited the genetic and exposure-history diversity represented. Higher generation probabilities were observed for clonotypes shared by all four sorted-subset donors than for non-shared clonotypes. Even with the large sequencing depth, rarefaction of the sorted-subset datasets indicated that sequencing was incomplete. Sampling was restricted to blood, and TCR repertoires in tissue are likely to differ from TCR repertoires in blood. Based on pairwise subsampling, the degree of clonotype sharing among donors was expected to be affected by sequencing depth. Sharing across several donors was observed for around 5% of naive CD4, over 3% of naive CD8, 2.3% of memory CD4, and roughly 0.4% of memory CD8 clonotypes. Naive subsets generally had larger estimated clonotype richness than memory subsets.

The donors were healthy, HIV-negative adults with no recently reported acute infections or vaccinations. Only Caucasian adults living in Nashville, Tennessee, USA were represented among the donors. CD4+ T cells were enriched by magnetic negative selection; naive cells were then positively selected on CD45RA, and the negative fraction formed the memory subset. After blood collection by leukapheresis, PBMCs were isolated using Ficoll-Histopaque density gradient centrifugation and then cryopreserved in the vapor phase of liquid nitrogen. Purity and quantity of every magnetically sorted T cell population were checked by analytical flow cytometry. Genomic DNA was isolated from each sorted fraction and quantified by UV absorbance on a Nanodrop 2000c. TCR CDR3 regions were amplified from genomic DNA by multiplex PCR using the deep immunoSEQ assay. For each cell subset, the extracted genomic DNA was distributed evenly across all wells of several immunoSEQ 96-well plates, and each plate served as one replicate. For sorted subsets, about 200 ng genomic DNA, equal to 30,000 to 35,000 T cell genomes, was loaded into each replicate PCR. Purified libraries were quantified with a Qubit 3.0 fluorometer, sized on a Bioanalyzer 2100, and re-quantified with the KAPA Library Quantification kit. Each immunoSEQ 96-well plate was sequenced on its own single-read 150-cycle Illumina NextSeq 550 flow cell. Per the original workflow: The immunoSEQ output contained only junctional sequences without quality scores, so filtering could not match that applied to full-length reads. To assign V/J genes and CDR3, sequences were annotated against IMGT germline references using PyIR, a Python wrapper for IgBLAST v1.9. Reads were removed for weak V/J assignments (E-value above 1e-6), missing CDR3, stop codons, out-of-frame junctions, or ambiguous translated residues. V3J clonotypes were defined as sequences sharing the same inferred V gene, J gene, and CDR3 amino acid sequence. Percentage overlap between repertoires was calculated by dividing the number of shared unique clonotypes by the size of the smaller repertoire. RTK rarefaction, the Chao1 estimator, and Recon v2.1 estimates of unobserved clonotypes were used to assess repertoire richness. For all TCRbeta clonotypes obtained by the gDNA method from a handful of donors, generation probabilities were computed with OLGA. In TCRdb, the immuneACCESS table is reduced to in-frame sequences with V and J assigned. These tables do not hold every clone; where another copy was compared, an unresolved V gene accounts for under half, and the others remain unexplained. The V and J calls and clone size come from that table; D and trimming were worked out from the DNA. The sample profile shows 780,000 or so clones; 55% to 75% of them were found once. Approximately 2% of the sample lies in the top ten.

This clone was counted a single time. Its antigen remains unidentified. Qualities for individual bases were not recorded, and no much larger clone is one base off. Reading the germline V gene gives CDR1 SGDLS and CDR2 YYNGEE. The CDR3, cysteine through phenylalanine, is 14 amino acids long. The CDR3 DNA has 42 bases and is translated from base 1. Trimming leaves V shorter by 1 base and J shorter by 9 bases, with the junction holding 6 bases beyond the gene matches. The sample was memory CD4+ T cells sorted from blood. According to the study, the label for this sample's cell subset or site signals: CD45RA-negative fraction. This TCR came from a woman in her thirties in good health. This chain joins TRBV9 to TRBJ2-1; TRBD2 aligns with 8 central bases. The bases read TGTGCCAGCAGCGTATTACCCCTAGCGGGTGAGCAGTTCTTC. The resulting protein is CASSVLPLAGEQFF. Beyond the CDR3, the reference TRBV9 and TRBJ2-1 genes provide the residues; the full variable domain reads: DSGVTQTPKHLITATGQRVTLRCSPRSGDLSVYWYQQSLDQGLQFLIQYYNGEERAKGNILERFSAQQFPDLHSELNLSSLELGDSALYFCASSVLPLAGEQFFGPGTRLTVL.